The TCR beta chain under discussion was sequenced for a study of blood T cells in healthy people across ages. This clonotype was seen more than once but under ten times. The second PCR ran about 7 to 12 cycles with a sample-barcoded 5' primer and J-beta primers. Each of the cDNA molecules was tagged by a template-switch adaptor with 12 random nucleotides. TCRdb called the 5' RACE reads again in MiXCR, with one record for every CDR3 protein. The sample lists around 1,800,000 distinct CDR3 sequences; about two fifths were seen once. V gave up 1 base and J gave up 2 bases, with 5 bases separating them. Germline V lookup: CDR1 GTSNPN, CDR2 SVGIG (reference sequence). The CDR3 sequence is 13 residues long. The draw of peripheral blood yielded about 10 milliliters from each donor.

This TCR was recovered from a human donor in good health. The chain recombines TRBV30 with TRBJ1-4, with D unresolved. The sample consisted of blood. CDR3 coding DNA: TGTGCCTGGAGTGAAGGGACTAATGAAAAACTGTTTTTT. Residues: CAWSEGTNEKLFF. Variable domain in full (rest from reference TRBV30 and TRBJ1-4): SQTIHQWPATLVQPVGSPLSLECTVEGTSNPNLYWYRQAAGRGLQLLFYSVGIGQISSEVPQNLSASRPQDRQFILSSKKLLLSDSGFYLCAWSEGTNEKLFFGSGTQLSVL.